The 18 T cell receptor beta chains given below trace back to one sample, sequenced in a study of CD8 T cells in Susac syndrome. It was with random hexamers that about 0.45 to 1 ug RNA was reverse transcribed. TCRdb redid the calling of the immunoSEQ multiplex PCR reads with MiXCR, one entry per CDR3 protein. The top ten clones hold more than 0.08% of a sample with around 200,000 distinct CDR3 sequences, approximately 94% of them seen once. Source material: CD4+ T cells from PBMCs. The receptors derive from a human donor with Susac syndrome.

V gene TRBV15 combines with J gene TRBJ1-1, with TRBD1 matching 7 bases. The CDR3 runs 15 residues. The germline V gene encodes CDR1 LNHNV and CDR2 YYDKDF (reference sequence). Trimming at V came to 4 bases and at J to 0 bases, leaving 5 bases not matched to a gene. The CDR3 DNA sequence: TGTGCCACCAGCATACAGGGGTTCGTGAACACTGAAGCTTTCTTT. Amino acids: CATSIQGFVNTEAFF. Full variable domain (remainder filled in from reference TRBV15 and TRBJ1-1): DAMVIQNPRYQVTQFGKPVTLSCSQTLNHNVMYWYQQKSSQAPKLLFHYYDKDFNNEADTPDNFQSRRPNTSFCFLDIRSPGLGDTAMYLCATSIQGFVNTEAFFGQGTRLTVV.

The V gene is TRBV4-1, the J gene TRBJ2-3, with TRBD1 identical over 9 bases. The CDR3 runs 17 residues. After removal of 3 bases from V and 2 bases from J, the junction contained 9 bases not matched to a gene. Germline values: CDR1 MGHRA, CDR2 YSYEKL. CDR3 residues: CASSHRGQGFPTDTQYF. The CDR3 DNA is TGCGCCAGCAGCCACCGCGGACAGGGGTTTCCCACAGATACGCAGTATTTT.

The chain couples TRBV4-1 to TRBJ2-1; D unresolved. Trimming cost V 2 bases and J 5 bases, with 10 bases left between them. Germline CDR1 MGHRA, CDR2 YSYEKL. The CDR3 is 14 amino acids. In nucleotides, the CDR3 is TGCGCCAGCAGCCAAATGGACCCCCACAATGAGCAGTTCTTC. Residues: CASSQMDPHNEQFF.

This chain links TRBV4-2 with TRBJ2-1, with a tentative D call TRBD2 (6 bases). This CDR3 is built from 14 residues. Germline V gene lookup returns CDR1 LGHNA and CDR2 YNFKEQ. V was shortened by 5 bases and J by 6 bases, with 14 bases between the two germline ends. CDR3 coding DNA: TGTGCCAGCAGCAGGGACTTACTGGGCAATGAGCAGTTCTTC. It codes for CASSRDLLGNEQFF.

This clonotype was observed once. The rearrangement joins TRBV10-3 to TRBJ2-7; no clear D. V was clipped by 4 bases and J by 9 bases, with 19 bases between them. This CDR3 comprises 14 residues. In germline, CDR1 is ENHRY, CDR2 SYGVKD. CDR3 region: CAISGLQIYEWQYF. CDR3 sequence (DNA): TGTGCCATCAGTGGATTACAGATCTACGAGTGGCAGTACTTC.

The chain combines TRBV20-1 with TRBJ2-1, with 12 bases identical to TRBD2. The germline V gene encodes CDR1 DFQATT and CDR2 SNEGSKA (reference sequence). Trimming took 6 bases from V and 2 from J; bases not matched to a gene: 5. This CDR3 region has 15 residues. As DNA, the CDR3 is TGCAGTGCATCTAGCGGGGGGGAAACCTACAATGAGCAGTTCTTC. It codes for CSASSGGETYNEQFF.

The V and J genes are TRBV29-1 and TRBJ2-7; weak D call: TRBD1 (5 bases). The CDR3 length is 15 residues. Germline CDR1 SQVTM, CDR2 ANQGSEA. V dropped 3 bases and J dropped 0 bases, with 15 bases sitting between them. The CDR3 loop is CSVDLSDRGSYEQYF. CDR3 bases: TGCAGCGTTGATCTTTCCGACAGAGGCTCCTACGAGCAGTACTTC.

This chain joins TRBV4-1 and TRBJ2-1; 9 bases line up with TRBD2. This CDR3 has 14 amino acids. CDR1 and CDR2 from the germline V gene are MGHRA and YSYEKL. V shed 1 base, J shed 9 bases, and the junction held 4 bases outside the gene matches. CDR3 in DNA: TGCGCCAGCAGCCAAGGCGGGGGGGCCGGTGAGCAGTTCTTC. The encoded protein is CASSQGGGAGEQFF.

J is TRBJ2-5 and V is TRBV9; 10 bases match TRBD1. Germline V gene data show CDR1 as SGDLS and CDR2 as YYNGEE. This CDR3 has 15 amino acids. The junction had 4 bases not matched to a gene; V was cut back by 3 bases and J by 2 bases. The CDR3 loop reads CASSAGQGPQETQYF. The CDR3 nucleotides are TGTGCCAGCAGCGCGGGACAGGGGCCTCAAGAGACCCAGTACTTC.

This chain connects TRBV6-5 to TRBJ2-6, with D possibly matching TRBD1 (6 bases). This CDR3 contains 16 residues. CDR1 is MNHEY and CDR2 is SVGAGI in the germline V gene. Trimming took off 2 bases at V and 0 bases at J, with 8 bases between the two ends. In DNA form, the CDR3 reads TGTGCCAGCAGTTACGGGACACACTCTGGGGCCAACGTCCTGACTTTC. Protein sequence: CASSYGTHSGANVLTF.

CDR3 sequence (DNA): TGTGCCAGTAGTATTCCGTTGGGAGTAACTGGAAACACCATATATTTT. Its translation is CASSIPLGVTGNTIYF. V is TRBV19 and J is TRBJ1-3; D gene unclear. CDR3 length: 16 residues. Germline CDR1 LNHDA, CDR2 SQIVND (reference sequence). V was shortened by 3 bases and J by 2 bases, with 14 bases between the two germline ends.

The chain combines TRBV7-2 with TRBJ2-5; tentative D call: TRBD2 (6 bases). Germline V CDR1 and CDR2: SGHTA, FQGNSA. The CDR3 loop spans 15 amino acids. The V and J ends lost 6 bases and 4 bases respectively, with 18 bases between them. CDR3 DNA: TGTGCCAGCAGGGCGGGACTCGCGTTGAGAGAGACCCAGTACTTC. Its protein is CASRAGLALRETQYF.

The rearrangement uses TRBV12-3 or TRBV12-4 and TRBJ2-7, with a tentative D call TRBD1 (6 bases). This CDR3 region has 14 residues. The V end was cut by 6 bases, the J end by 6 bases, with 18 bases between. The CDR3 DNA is TGTGCCAGCAGGAAACAGGGACCCTCGGGCGAGCAGTACTTC. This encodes CASRKQGPSGEQYF.

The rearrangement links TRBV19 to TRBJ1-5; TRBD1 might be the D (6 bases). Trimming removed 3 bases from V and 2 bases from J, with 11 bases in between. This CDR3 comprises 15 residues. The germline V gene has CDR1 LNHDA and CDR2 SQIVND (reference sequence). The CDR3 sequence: CASSIGQTGNQPQHF. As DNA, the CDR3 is TGTGCCAGTAGTATCGGACAGACGGGCAATCAGCCCCAGCATTTT.

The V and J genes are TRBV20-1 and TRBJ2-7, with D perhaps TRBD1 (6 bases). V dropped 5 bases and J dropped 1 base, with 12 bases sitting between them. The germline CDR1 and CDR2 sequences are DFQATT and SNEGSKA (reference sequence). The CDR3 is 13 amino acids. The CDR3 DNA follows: TGCAGTGCTTCAGACCAGGGGTCCTACGAGCAGTACTTC. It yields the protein CSASDQGSYEQYF.

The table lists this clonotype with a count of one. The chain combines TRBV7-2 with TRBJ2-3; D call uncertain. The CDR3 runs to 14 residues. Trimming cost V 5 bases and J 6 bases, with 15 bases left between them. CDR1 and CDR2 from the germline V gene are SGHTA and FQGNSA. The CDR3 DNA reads TGTGCCAGCAGCCCGAGTGGAAGGGTCGATACGCAGTATTTT. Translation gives CASSPSGRVDTQYF.

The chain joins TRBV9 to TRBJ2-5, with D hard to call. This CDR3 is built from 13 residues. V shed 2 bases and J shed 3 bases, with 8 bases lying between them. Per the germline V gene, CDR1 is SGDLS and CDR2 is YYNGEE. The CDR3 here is CASSVGFKETQYF. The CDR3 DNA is TGTGCCAGCAGCGTCGGATTCAAAGAGACCCAGTACTTC.

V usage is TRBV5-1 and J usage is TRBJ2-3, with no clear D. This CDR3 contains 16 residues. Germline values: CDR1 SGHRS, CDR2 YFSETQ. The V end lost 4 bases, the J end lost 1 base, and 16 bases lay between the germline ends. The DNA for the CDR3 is TGCGCCAGCAGCGCGGAAGGGAATTTCGGCACAGATACGCAGTATTTT. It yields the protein CASSAEGNFGTDTQYF.